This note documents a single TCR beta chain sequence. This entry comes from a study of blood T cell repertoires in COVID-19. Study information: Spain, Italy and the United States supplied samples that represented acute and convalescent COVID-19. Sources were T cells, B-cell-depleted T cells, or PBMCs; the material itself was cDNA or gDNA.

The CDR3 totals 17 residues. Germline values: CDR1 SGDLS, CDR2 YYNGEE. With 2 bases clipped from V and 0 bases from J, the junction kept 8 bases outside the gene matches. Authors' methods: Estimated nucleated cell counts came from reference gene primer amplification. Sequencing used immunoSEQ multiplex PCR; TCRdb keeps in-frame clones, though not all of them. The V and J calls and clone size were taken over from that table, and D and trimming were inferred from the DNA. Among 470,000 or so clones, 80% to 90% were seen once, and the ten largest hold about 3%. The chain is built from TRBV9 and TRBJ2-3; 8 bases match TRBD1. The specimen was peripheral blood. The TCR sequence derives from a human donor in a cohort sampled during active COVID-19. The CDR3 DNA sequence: TGTGCCAGCAGCGTCAGACAGGGGCGGGCTAGCACAGATACGCAGTATTTT. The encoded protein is CASSVRQGRASTDTQYF. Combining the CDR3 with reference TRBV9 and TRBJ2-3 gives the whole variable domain DSGVTQTPKHLITATGQRVTLRCSPRSGDLSVYWYQQSLDQGLQFLIQYYNGEERAKGNILERFSAQQFPDLHSELNLSSLELGDSALYFCASSVRQGRASTDTQYFGPGTRLTVL.